Below are 2 T cell receptor beta chains sequenced from a single sample in a study of T cell repertoires in aging, cancer and after chemotherapy. A mixed TRB-A/B primer pool amplified rearranged TRB by multiplex touch-down PCR. TCRdb analysed the multiplex PCR reads with MiXCR anew, one entry per CDR3 protein. This sample has 3,500 to 5,500 distinct CDR3 sequences, with about two thirds found just once. TCR beta rearrangements were amplified from peripheral blood genomic DNA. Source material: blood. The source of these receptors is a human donor with a solid tumor.

The chain joins TRBV7-3 to TRBJ2-2; TRBD2 agrees at 10 bases. Germline V gene lookup returns CDR1 SGHTA and CDR2 FQGTGA. The CDR3 spans 17 residues. Trimming at V came to 2 bases and at J to 5 bases, leaving 8 bases not matched to a gene. The CDR3, as DNA: TGTGCCAGCAGCTTAGGGGCGGCTAGCGGGGGAACCGGGGAGCTGTTTTTT. Amino acid sequence: CASSLGAASGGTGELFF.

The rearrangement links TRBV7-9 to TRBJ1-1; weak D call: TRBD1 (5 bases). V was trimmed by 4 bases and J by 4 bases, leaving 13 bases between them. Germline CDR1 and CDR2: SEHNR and FQNEAQ (reference sequence). The CDR3 totals 14 residues. The CDR3: CASSYGAGTTEAFF. For the CDR3, the DNA is TGTGCCAGCAGCTACGGGGCAGGGACCACTGAAGCTTTCTTT.